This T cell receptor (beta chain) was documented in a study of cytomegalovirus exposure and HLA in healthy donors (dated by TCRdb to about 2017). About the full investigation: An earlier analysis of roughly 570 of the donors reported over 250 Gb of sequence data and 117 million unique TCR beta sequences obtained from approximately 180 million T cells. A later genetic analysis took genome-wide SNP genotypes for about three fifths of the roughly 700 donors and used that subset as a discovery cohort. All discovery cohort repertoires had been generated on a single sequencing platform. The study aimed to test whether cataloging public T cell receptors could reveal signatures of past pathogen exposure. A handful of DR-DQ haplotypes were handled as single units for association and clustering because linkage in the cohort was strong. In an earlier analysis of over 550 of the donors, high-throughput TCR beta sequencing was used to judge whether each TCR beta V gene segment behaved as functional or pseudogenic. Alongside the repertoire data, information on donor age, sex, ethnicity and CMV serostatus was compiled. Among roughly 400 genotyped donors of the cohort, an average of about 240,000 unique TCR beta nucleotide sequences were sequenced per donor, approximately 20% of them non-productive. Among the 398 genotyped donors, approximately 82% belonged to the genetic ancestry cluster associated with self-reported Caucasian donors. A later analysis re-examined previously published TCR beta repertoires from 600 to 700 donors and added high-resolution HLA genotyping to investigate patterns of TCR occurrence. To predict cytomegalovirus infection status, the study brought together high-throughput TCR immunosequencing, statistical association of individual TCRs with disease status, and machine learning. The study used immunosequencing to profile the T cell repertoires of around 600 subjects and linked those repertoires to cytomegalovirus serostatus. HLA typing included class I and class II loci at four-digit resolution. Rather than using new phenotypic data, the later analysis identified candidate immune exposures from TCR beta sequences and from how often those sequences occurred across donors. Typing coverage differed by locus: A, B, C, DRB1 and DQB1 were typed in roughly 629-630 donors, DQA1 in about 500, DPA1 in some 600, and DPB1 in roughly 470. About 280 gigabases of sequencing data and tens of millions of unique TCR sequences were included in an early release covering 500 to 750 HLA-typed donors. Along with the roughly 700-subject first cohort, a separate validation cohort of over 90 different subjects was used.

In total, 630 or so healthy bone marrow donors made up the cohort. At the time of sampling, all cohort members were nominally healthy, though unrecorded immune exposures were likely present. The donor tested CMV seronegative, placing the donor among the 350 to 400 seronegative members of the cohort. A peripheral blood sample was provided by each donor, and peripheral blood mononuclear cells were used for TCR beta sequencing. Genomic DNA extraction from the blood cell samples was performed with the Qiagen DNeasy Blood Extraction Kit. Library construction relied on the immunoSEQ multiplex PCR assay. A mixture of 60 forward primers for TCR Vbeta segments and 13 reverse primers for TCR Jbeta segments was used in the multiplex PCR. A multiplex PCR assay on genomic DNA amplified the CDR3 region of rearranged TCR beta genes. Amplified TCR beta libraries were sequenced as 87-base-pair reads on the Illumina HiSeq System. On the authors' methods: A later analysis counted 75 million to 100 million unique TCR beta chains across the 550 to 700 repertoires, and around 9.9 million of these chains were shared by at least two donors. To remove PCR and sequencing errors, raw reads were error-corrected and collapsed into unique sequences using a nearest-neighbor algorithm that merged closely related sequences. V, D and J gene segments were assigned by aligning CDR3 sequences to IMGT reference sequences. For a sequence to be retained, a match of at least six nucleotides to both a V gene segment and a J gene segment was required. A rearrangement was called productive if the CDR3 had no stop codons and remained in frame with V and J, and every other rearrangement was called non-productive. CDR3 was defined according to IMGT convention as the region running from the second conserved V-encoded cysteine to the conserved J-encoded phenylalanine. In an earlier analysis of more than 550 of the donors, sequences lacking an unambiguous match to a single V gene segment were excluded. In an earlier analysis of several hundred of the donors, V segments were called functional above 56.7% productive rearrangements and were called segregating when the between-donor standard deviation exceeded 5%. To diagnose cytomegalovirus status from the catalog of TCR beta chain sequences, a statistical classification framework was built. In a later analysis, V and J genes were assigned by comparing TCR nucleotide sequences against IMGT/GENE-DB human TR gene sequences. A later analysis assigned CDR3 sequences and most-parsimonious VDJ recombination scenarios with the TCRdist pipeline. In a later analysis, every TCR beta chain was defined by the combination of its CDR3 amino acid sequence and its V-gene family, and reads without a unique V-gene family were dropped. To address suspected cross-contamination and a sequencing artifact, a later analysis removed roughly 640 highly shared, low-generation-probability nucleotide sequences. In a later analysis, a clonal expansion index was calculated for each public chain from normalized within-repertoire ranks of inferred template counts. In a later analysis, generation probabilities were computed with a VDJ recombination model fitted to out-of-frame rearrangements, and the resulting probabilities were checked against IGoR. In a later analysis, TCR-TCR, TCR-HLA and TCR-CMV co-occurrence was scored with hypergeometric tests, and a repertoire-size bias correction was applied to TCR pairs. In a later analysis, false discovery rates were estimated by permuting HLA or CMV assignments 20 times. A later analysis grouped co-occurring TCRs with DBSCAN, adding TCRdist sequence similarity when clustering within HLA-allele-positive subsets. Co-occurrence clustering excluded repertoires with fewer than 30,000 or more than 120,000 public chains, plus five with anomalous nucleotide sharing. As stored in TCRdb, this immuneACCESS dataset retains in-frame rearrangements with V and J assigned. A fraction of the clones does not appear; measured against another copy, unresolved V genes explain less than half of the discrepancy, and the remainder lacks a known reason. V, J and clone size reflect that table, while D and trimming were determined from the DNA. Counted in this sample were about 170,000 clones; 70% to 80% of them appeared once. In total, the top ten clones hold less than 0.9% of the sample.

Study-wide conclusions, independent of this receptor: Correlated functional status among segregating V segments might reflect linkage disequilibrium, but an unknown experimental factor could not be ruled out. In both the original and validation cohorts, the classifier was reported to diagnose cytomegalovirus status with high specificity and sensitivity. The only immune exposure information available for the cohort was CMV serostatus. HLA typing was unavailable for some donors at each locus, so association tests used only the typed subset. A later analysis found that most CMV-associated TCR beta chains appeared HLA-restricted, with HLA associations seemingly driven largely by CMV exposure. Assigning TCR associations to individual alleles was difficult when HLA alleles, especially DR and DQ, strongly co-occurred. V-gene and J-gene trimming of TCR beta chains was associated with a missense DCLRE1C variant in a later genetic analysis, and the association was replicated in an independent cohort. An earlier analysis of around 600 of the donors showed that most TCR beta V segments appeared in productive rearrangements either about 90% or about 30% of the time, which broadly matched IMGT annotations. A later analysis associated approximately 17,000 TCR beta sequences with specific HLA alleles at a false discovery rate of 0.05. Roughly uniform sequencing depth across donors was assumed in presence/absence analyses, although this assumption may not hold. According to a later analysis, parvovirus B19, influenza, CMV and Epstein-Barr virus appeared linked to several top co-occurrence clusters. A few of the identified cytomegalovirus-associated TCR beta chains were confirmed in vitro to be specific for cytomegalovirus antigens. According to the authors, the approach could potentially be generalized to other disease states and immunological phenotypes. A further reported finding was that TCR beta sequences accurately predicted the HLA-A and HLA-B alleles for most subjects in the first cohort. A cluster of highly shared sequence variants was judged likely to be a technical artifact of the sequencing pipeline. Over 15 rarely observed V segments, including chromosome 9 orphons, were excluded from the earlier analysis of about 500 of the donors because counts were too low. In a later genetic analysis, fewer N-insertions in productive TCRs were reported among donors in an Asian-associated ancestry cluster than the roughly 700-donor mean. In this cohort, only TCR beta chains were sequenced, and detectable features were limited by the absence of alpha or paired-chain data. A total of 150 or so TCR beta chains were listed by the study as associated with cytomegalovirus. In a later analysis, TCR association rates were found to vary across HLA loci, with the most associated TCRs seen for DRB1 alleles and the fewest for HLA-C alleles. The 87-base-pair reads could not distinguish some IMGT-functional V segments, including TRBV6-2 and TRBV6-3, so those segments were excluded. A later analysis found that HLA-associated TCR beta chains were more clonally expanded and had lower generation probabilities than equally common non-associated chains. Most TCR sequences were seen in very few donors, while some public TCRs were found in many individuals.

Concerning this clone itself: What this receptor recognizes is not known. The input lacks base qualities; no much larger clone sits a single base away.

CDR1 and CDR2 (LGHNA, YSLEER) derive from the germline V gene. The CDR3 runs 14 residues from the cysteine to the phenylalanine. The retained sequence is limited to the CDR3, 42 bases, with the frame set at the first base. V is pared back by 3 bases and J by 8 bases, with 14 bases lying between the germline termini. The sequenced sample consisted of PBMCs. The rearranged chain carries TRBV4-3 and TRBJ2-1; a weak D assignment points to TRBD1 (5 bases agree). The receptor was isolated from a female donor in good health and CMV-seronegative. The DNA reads TGCGCCAGCAGCCATAGGCAGGGATCGGATGAGCAGTTCTTC. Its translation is CASSHRQGSDEQFF.